This T cell receptor beta chain was sequenced during a study of blood T cell repertoires in COVID-19. CDR1 SQVTM and CDR2 ANQGSEA come from the germline V gene. The V gene end was trimmed by 6 bases and the J gene end by 4 bases; junction bases not matched to a gene: 3. The CDR3 has 13 amino acids. Authors' data handling: Estimates of nucleated cell counts were drawn from the amplification of reference gene primers. Clones were sequenced by immunoSEQ multiplex PCR, and TCRdb holds only the in-frame ones, with some missing. V and J calls and clone size are those listed in that table; D and trimming were worked out from the DNA. In the table there are roughly 180,000 clones, about four fifths of which are singletons. Recovered participants had two consecutive negative NP/OP PCR tests, healthcare professional clearance, or symptom resolution.

This TCR came from a man aged 45 to 65 who had recovered from COVID-19. The sequenced material came from PBMCs or T cells enriched from blood (not recorded which). The chain uses TRBV29-1 and TRBJ2-1; 10 bases match TRBD2. In nucleotides, the CDR3 is TGCAGCGTGTGGACTAGCGGATACAATGAGCAGTTCTTC. Encoded protein: CSVWTSGYNEQFF.